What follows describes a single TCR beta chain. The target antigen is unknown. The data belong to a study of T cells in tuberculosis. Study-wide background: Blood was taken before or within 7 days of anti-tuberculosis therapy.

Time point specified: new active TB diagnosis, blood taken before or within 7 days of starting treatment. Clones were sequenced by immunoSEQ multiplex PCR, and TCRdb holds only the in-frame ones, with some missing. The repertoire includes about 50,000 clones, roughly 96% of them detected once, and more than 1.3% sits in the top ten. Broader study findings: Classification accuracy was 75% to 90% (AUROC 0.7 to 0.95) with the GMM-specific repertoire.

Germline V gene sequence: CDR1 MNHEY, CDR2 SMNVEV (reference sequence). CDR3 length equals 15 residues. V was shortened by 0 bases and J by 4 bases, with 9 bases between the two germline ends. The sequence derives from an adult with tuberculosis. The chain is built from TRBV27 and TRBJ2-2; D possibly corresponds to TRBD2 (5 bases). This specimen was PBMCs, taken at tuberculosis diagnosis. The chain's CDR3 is CASSLSRGSTGELFF. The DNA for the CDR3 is TGTGCCAGCAGTTTATCTCGGGGTAGCACCGGGGAGCTGTTTTTT.